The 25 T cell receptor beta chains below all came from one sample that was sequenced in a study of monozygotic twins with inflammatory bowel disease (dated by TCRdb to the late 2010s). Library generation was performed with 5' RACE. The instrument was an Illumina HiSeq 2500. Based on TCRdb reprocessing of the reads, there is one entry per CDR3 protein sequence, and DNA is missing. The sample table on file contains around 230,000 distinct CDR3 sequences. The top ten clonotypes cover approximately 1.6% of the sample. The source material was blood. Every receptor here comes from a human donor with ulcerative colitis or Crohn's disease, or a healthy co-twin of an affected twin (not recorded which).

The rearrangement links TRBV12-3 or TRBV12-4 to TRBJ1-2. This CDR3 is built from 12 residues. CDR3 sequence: CASSWGSLGYTF.

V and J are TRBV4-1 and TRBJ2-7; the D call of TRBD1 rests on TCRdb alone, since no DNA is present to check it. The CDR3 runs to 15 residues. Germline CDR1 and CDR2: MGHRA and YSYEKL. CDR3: CASSPSGTGDYEQYF.

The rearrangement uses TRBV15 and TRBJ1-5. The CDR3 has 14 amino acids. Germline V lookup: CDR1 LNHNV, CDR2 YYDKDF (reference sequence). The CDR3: CATHDRDFNQPQHF.

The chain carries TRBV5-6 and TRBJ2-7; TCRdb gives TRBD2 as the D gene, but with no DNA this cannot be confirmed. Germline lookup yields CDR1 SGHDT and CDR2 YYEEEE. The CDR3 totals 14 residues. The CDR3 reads CASNPPGLEREQYF. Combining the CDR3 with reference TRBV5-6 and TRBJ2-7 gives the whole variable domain DAGVTQSPTHLIKTRGQQVTLRCSPKSGHDTVSWYQQALGQGPQFIFQYYEEEERQRGNFPDRFSGHQFPNYSSELNVNALLLGDSALYLCASNPPGLEREQYFGPGTRLTVT.

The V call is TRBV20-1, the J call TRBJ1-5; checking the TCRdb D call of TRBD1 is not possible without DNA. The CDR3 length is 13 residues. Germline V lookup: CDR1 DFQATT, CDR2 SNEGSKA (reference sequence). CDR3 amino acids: CSALLQGGQPQHF.

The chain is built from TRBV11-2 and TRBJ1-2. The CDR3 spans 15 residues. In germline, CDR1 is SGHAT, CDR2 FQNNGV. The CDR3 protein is CASSLLNSKTDGYTF.

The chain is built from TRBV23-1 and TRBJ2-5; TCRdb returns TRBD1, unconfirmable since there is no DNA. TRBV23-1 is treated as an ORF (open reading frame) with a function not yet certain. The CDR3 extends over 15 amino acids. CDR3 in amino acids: CASSLTGAPQETQYF.

The CDR3 spells CASSLEGLSSTDTQYF. V usage is TRBV5-1 and J usage is TRBJ2-3; TCRdb's D call of TRBD2 is untestable without DNA. Germline CDR1 reads SGHRS; CDR2 reads YFSETQ. The CDR3 extends over 16 amino acids. Drawing the rest from reference TRBV5-1 and TRBJ2-3, the complete variable domain is KAGVTQTPRYLIKTRGQQVTLSCSPISGHRSVSWYQQTPGQGLQFLFEYFSETQRNKGNFPGRFSGRQFSNSRSEMNVSTLELGDSALYLCASSLEGLSSTDTQYFGPGTRLTVL.

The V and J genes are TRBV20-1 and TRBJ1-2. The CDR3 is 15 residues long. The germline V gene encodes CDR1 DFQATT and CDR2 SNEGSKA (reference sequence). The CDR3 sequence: CSATDDRYFNYGYTF.

The CDR3 spells CAISSSGANVLTF. The rearrangement uses TRBV10-3 and TRBJ2-6. This CDR3 is 13 amino acids long. Germline V gives CDR1 ENHRY, CDR2 SYGVKD.

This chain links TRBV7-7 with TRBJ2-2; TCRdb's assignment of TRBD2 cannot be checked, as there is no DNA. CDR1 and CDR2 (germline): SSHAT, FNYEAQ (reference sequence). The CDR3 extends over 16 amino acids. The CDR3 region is CASSLLAGADTGELFF.

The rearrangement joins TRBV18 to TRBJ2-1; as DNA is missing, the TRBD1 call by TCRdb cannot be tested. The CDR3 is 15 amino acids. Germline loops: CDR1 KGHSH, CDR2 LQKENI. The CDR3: CASSPGTGFYNEQFF. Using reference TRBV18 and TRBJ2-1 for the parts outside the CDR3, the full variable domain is NAGVMQNPRHLVRRRGQEARLRCSPMKGHSHVYWYRQLPEEGLKFMVYLQKENIIDESGMPKERFSAEFPKEGPSILRIQQVVRGDSAAYFCASSPGTGFYNEQFFGPGTRLTVL.

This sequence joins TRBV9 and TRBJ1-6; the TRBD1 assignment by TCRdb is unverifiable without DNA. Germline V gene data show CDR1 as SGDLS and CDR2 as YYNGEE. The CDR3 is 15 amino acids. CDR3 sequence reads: CASTMTGGSGSPLHF.

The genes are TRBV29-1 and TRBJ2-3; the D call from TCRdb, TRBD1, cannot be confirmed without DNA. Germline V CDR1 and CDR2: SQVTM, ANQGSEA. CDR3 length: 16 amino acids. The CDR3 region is CSAQRDPGQGGDTQYF.

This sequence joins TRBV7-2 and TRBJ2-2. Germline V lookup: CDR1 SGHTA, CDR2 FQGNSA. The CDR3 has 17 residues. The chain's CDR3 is CASSLGGRTSLTGELFF.

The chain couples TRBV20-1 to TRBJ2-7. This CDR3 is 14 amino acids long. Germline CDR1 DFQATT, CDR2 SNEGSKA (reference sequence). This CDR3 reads CSASPTVGLYEQYF.

CDR3 loop: CASSLVGVYEQYF. The chain recombines TRBV7-9 with TRBJ2-7. CDR3 length: 13 amino acids. CDR1 is SEHNR and CDR2 is FQNEAQ in the germline V gene (reference sequence).

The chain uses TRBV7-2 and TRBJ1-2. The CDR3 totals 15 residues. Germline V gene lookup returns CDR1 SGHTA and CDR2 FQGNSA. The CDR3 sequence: CASILTRDLNYGYTF.

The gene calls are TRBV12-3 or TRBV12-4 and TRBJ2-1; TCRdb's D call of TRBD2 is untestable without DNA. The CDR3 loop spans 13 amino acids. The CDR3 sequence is CATTRREYNEQFF.

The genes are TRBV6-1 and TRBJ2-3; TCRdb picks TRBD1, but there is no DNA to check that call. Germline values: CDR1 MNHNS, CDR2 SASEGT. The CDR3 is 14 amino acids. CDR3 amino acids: CASSERGDTDTQYF.

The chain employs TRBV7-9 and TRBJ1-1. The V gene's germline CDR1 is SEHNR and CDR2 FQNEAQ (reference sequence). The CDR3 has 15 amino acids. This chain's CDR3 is CASSLVGGYGTEAFF.

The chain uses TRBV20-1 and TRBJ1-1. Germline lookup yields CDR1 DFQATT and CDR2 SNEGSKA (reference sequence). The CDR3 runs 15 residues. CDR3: CSARDPARKFTEAFF.

The CDR3 region is CASSVDGAIRETQYF. This chain links TRBV9 with TRBJ2-5; the TCRdb call, TRBD1, lacks DNA for checking. CDR3 size: 15 residues. CDR1 is SGDLS and CDR2 is YYNGEE in the germline V gene.

The CDR3 here is CASSQTDTDTQYF. This sequence joins TRBV4-1 and TRBJ2-3; the TCRdb call, TRBD1, lacks DNA for checking. Germline V gives CDR1 MGHRA, CDR2 YSYEKL. This CDR3 is 13 amino acids long.

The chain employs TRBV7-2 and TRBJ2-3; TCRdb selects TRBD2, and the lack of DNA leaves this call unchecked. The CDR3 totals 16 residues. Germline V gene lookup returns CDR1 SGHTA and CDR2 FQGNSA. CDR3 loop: CASSLVAGGGTDTQYF.